The T cell receptor beta chain described here comes from a study of shared clonotypes between healthy human individuals. On this clone itself: Its target is not known.

Data came from immunoSEQ multiplex PCR; TCRdb stores just in-frame clones and leaves some out. The sample consists of around 1.1 million clones, approximately 80% of them appearing once. With 2 bases removed from V and 1 base from J, the gap between germline ends came to 12 bases. This CDR3 spans 15 amino acids. From germline, CDR1 is GTSNPN and CDR2 SVGIG (reference sequence). Study-wide results and caveats: What naive subsets generally showed was a larger estimated richness than memory subsets showed.

This sequence originates from a man aged 18 to 30 in good health. Some clones in this sample may be carry-over from other donors' samples. The rearrangement links TRBV30 to TRBJ1-3, with D maybe TRBD1 (5 bases). Sequencing was done on a sample of memory CD4+ T cells from PBMCs. Specified subset: CD45RA-negative fraction. The CDR3 nucleotides read TGTGCCTGGAGTCGGCGCAGGGCTTCTGGAAACACCATATATTTT. Translated, it gives CAWSRRRASGNTIYF.